Below, one T cell receptor (beta chain) is given with its context. Participants reported their clinical history, and cohort assignment relied on those reports. Only in-frame clones appear in the TCRdb table, and some are missing; sequencing was by immunoSEQ multiplex PCR. The sample gives approximately 240,000 clones, around 87% of which show up once; roughly 6% is in the top ten. The sample originates from a study of blood T cell repertoires in COVID-19. Study as a whole: The cDNA or gDNA used as material had been derived from T cells, B-cell-depleted T cells, or PBMCs.

CDR3 size: 12 residues. Germline CDR1 reads MNHEY; CDR2 reads SVGAGI. The V and J ends lost 6 bases and 11 bases, in that order; junction bases with no gene match: 8. V gene TRBV6-5 combines with J gene TRBJ1-1, with TRBD1 matching 8 bases. Sequenced: PBMCs or T cells enriched from blood (not recorded which). The clonotype comes from a woman aged 30 to 39 with acute COVID-19. The chain's CDR3 is CASSGTGQSAFF. The CDR3 coding sequence is TGTGCCAGCAGCGGGACAGGCCAAAGTGCTTTCTTT.